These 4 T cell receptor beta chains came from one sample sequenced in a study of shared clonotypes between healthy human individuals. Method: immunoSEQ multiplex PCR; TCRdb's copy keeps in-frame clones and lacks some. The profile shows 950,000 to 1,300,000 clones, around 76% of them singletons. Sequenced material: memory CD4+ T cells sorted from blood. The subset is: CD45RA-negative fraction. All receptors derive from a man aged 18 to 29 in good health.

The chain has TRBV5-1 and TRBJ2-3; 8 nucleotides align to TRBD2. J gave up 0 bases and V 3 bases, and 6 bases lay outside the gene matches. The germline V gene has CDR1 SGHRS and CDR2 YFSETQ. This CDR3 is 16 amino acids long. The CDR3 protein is CASSSTTSASTDTQYF. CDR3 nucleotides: TGCGCCAGCAGCTCGACGACTAGCGCTAGCACAGATACGCAGTATTTT.

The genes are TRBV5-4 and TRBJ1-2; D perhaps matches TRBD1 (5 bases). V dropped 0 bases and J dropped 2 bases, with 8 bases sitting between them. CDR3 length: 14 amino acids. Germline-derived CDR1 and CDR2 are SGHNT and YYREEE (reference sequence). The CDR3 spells CASSLGQQNYGYTF. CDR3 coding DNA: TGTGCCAGCAGCTTGGGACAGCAGAACTATGGCTACACCTTC.

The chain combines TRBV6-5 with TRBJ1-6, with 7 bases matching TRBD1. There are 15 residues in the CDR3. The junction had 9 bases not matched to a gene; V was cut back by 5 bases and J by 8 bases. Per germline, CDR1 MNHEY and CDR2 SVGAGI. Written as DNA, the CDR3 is TGTGCCAGCAGTCGAAAGGGGGCGGGAGATTCACCCCTCCACTTT. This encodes CASSRKGAGDSPLHF.

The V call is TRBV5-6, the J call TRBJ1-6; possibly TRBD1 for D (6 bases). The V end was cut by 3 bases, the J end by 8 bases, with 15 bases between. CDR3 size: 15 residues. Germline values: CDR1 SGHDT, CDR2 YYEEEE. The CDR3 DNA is TGTGCCAGCAGCTGGGGGCAGGGGTTTGATTCACCCCTCCACTTT. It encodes CASSWGQGFDSPLHF. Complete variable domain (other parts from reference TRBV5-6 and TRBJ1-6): DAGVTQSPTHLIKTRGQQVTLRCSPKSGHDTVSWYQQALGQGPQFIFQYYEEEERQRGNFPDRFSGHQFPNYSSELNVNALLLGDSALYLCASSWGQGFDSPLHFGNGTRLTVT.